This T cell receptor beta chain came from a study of CD8 T cells in ankylosing spondylitis. Quantitative 5'-RACE with molecular barcodes was used to make the TCR beta libraries. TCRdb analysed the 5' RACE reads with MiXCR anew, one entry per CDR3 protein. Among roughly 700,000 distinct CDR3 sequences listed, 15% to 20% were seen once. Study outcomes and limitations: Reports say disease-linked clones showed up significantly more in matched ankylosing spondylitis synovial fluid. In the blood and synovial fluid of reactive arthritis, some motif variants had been previously reported. The study identified a TCR beta motif of about eight highly homologous variants that appeared characteristic of ankylosing spondylitis blood. Relatively rare in peripheral blood, disease-linked clones were also CD8+.

Comments on this clonotype: Its matching antigen is unknown.

The CDR3 runs to 14 residues. With V trimmed by 4 bases and J by 1 base, 2 bases remained unmatched. Germline lookup yields CDR1 SGHRS and CDR2 YFSETQ. V gene TRBV5-1 combines with J gene TRBJ2-5, with TRBD1 matching 9 bases. The specimen was blood, either unsorted or a sorted T cell fraction (not recorded which). This TCR derives from a male donor with ankylosing spondylitis. The CDR3 DNA sequence: TGCGCCAGCAGCACACAGGGGGCCCAAGAGACCCAGTACTTC. It encodes CASSTQGAQETQYF.